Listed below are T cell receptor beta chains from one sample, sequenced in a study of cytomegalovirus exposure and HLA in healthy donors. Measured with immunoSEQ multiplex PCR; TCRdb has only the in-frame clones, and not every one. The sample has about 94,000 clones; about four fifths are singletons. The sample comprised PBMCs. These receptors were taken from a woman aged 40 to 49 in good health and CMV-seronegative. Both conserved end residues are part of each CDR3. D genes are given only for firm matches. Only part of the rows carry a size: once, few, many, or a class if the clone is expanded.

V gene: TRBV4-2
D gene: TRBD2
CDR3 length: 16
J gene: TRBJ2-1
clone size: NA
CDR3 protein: CASSQATSGGADEQFF
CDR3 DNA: TGTGCCAGCAGCCAAGCAACTAGCGGGGGGGCCGATGAGCAGTTCTTC

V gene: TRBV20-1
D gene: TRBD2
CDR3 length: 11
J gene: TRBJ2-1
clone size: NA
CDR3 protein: CSAMGLGVQFF
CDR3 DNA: TGCAGTGCTATGGGACTAGGGGTGCAGTTCTTC

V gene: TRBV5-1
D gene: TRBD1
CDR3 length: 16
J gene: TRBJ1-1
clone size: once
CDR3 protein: CASSFYRGTGGTEAFF
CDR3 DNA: TGCGCCAGCAGCTTCTATAGGGGGACAGGGGGGACTGAAGCTTTCTTT

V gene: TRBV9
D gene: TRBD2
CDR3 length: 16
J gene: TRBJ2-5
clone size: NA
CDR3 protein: CASSVGGTSGGETQYF
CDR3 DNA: TGTGCCAGCAGCGTAGGAGGGACTAGCGGGGGGGAGACCCAGTACTTC

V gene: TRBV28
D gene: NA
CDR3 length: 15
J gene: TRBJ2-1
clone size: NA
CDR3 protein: CASSPSSSDHNEQFF
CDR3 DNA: TGTGCCAGCAGCCCCTCCTCTAGCGACCACAATGAGCAGTTCTTC

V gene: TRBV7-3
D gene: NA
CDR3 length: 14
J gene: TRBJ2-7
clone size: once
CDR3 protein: CASSSTLDSYEQYF
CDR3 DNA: TGTGCCAGCAGCTCGACACTGGACTCCTACGAGCAGTACTTC

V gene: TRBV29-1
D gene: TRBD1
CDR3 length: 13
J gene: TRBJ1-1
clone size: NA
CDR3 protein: CSVLRDRGTEAFF
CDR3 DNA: TGCAGCGTTCTTCGGGACAGGGGCACTGAAGCTTTCTTT

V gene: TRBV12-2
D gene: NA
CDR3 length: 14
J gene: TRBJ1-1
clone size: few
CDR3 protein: CASRSRPNQGEAFF
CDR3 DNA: TGTGCAAGTCGCTCAAGACCGAACCAGGGTGAAGCTTTCTTT

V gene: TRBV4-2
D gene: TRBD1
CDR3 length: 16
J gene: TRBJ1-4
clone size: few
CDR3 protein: CASSQGQGEANEKLFF
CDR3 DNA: TGTGCCAGCAGCCAGGGACAGGGCGAGGCTAATGAAAAACTGTTTTTT

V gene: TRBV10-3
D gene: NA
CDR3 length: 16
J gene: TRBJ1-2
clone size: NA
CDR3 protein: CAISDPGGTDSYGYTF
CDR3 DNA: TGTGCCATCAGTGACCCGGGGGGCACAGATTCCTATGGCTACACCTTC

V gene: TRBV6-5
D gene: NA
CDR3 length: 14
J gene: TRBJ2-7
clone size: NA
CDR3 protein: CASSERDTTYEQYF
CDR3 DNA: TGTGCCAGCAGCGAACGGGACACAACCTACGAGCAGTACTTC

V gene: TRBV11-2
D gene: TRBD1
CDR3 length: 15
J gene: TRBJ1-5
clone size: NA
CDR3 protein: CASSRTGARNQPQHF
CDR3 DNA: TGTGCCAGCAGCCGGACAGGGGCTCGCAATCAGCCCCAGCATTTT

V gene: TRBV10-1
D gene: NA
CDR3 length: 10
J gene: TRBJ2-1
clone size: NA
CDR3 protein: CASIASEQFF
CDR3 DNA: TGCGCCAGCATTGCTAGCGAGCAGTTCTTC

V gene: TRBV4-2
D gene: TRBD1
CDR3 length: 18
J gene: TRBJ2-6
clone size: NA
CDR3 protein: CASSQGQDRGSGANVLTF
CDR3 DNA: TGTGCCAGCAGCCAAGGCCAGGACAGGGGATCTGGGGCCAACGTCCTGACTTTC

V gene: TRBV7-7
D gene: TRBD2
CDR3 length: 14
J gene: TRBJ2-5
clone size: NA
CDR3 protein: CASSRSGIQETQYF
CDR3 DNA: TGTGCCAGCAGCCGCAGCGGGATACAAGAGACCCAGTACTTC

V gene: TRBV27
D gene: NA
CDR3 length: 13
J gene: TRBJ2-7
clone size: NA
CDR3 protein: CASRLPGSYEQYF
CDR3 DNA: TGTGCCAGTCGACTACCAGGCTCCTACGAGCAGTACTTC

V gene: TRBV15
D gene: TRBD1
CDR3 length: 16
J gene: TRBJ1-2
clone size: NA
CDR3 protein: CATSREGTDGRYGYTF
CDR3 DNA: TGTGCCACCAGCAGAGAAGGGACAGACGGACGATATGGCTACACCTTC

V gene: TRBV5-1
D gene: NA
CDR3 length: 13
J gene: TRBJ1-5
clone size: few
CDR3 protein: CASSLAPGQPQHF
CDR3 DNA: TGCGCCAGCAGCTTGGCCCCGGGACAGCCCCAGCATTTT

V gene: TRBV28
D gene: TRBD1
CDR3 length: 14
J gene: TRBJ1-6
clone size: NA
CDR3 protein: CASSIQGASSPLNF
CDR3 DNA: TGTGCCAGCAGTATACAGGGGGCTTCTTCACCCCTCAACTTT

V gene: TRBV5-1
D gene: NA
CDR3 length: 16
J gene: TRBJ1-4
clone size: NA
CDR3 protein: CASSPQQSLGGEKLFF
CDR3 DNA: TGCGCCAGCAGCCCCCAGCAGTCCCTAGGAGGGGAAAAACTGTTTTTT

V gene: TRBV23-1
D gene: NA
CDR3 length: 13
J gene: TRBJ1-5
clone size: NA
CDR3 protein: CASSQSGGQPQHF
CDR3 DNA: TGCGCCAGCAGTCAATCGGGGGGACAGCCCCAGCATTTT

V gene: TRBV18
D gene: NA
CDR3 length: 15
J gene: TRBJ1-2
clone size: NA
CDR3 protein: CASSPSQGTNYGYTF
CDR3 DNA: TGTGCCAGCTCACCTTCCCAGGGGACTAACTATGGCTACACCTTC

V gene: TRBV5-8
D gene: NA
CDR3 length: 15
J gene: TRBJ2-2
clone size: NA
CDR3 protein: CASNRDGTHTGELFF
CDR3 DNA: TGTGCCAGCAACCGGGATGGTACTCACACCGGGGAGCTGTTTTTT

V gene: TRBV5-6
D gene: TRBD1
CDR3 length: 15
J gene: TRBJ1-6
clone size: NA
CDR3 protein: CASSLGTGVNSPLHF
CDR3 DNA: TGTGCCAGCAGCTTGGGCACAGGGGTAAATTCACCCCTCCACTTT

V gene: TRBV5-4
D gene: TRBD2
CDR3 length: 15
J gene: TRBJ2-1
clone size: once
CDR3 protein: CASSPRAGGGNEQFF
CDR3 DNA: TGTGCCAGCAGCCCCCGGGCCGGGGGGGGCAATGAGCAGTTCTTC

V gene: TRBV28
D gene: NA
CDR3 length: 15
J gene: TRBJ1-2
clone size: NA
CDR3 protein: CASSLPSITPMGYTF
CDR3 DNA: TGTGCCAGCAGTTTACCCTCAATAACCCCTATGGGCTACACCTTC

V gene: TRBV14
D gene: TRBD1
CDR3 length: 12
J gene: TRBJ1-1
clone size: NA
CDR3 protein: CASSIGTAEAFF
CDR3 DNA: TGTGCCAGCAGCATCGGGACAGCCGAAGCTTTCTTT

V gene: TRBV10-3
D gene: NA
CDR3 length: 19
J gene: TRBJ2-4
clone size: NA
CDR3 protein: CAISETSPGVTIAKNIQYF
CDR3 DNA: TGTGCCATCAGTGAGACAAGCCCAGGGGTTACGATAGCCAAAAACATTCAGTACTTC

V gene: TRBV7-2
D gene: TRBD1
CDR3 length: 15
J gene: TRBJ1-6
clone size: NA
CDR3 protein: CASSRLGTVSSPLHF
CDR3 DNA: TGTGCCAGCAGCCGACTGGGGACAGTTAGTTCACCCCTCCACTTT

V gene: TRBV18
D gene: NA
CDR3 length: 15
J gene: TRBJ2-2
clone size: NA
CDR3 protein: CASSPGTGSTGELFF
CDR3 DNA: TGTGCCAGCTCACCTGGTACAGGTTCCACCGGGGAGCTGTTTTTT

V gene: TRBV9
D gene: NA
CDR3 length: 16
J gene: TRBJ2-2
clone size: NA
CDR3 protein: CASSPSTGGLTGELFF
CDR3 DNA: TGTGCCAGCAGTCCTAGCACCGGGGGACTCACCGGGGAGCTGTTTTTT

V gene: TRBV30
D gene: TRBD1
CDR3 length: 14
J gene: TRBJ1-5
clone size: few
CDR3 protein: CAWTGGQDNQPQHF
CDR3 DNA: TGTGCCTGGACCGGGGGACAGGATAATCAGCCCCAGCATTTT

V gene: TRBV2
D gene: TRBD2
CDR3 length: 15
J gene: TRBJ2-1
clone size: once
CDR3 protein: CASIPTSPQGNEQFF
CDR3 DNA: TGTGCCAGCATTCCGACTAGCCCCCAAGGGAATGAGCAGTTCTTC

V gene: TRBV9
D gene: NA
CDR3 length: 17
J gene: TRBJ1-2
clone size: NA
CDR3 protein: CASSVAGQGRVGHGYTF
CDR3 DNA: TGTGCCAGCAGCGTAGCCGGGCAGGGGCGAGTAGGACATGGCTACACCTTC

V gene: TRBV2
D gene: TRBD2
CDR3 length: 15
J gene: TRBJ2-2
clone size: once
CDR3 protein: CASSAIAGGAGELFF
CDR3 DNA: TGTGCCAGCAGCGCTATAGCGGGGGGGGCCGGGGAGCTGTTTTTT

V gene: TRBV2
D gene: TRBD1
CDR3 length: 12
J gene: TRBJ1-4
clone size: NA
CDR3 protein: CASKADRGGLFF
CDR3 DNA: TGTGCCAGCAAGGCAGACAGGGGGGGACTGTTTTTT

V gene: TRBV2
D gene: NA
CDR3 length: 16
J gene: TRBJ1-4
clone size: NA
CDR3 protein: CASRGTVGSTNEKLFF
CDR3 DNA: TGTGCCAGCAGGGGGACTGTGGGCTCAACTAATGAAAAACTGTTTTTT

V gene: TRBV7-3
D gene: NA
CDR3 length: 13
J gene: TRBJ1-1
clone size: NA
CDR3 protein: CASSNNKNTEAFF
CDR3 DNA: TGTGCCAGCAGCAATAATAAGAACACTGAAGCTTTCTTT

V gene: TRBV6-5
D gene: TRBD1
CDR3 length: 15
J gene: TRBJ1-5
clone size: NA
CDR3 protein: CASQSTGGSLQPQHF
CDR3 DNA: TGTGCCAGCCAGAGCACAGGGGGGTCACTACAGCCCCAGCATTTT

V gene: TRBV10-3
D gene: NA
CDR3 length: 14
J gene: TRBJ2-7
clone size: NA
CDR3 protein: CAISPNRDSYEQYF
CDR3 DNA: TGTGCCATCAGCCCCAACAGGGATTCCTACGAGCAGTACTTC

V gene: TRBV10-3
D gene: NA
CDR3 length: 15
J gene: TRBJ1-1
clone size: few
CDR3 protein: CAIAPRETVNTEAFF
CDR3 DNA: TGTGCCATCGCCCCCCGTGAAACAGTGAACACTGAAGCTTTCTTT

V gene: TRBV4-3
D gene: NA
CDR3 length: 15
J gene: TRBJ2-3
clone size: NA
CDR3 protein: CASSQWWGGTDTQYF
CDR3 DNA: TGCGCCAGCAGCCAATGGTGGGGAGGAACAGATACGCAGTATTTT

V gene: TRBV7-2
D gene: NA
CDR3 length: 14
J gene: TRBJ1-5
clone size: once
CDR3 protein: CASSLAGGNQPQHF
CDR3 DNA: TGTGCCAGCAGCTTGGCGGGTGGGAATCAGCCCCAGCATTTT

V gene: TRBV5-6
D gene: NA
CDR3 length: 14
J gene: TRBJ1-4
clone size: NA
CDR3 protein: CASRGGGMSEKLFF
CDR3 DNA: TGTGCCAGCAGGGGTGGGGGGATGAGTGAAAAACTGTTTTTT

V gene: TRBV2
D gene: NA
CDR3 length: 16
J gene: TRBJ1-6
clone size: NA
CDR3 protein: CASSGVSGHYNSPLHF
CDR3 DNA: TGTGCCAGCAGTGGTGTCTCGGGACACTATAATTCACCCCTCCACTTT

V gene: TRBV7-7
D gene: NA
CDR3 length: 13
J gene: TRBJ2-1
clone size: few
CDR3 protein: CASSPRASNEQFF
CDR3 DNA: TGTGCTAGCAGCCCGAGGGCGTCCAATGAGCAGTTCTTC

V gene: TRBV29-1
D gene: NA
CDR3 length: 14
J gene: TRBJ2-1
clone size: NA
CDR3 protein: CSARTRKDYNEQFF
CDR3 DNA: TGCAGCGCACGGACAAGGAAAGATTACAATGAGCAGTTCTTC

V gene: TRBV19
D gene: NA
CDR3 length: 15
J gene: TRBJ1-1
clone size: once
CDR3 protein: CASSIISGLNTEAFF
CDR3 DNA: TGTGCCAGTAGTATAATTTCAGGGTTGAACACTGAAGCTTTCTTT

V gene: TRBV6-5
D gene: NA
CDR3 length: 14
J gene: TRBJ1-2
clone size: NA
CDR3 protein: CASSYYQGNYGYTF
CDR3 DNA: TGTGCCAGCAGTTACTACCAGGGTAACTATGGCTACACCTTC

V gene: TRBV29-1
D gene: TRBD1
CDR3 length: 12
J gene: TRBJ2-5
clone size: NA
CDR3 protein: CSVEPQGSAQYF
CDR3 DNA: TGCAGCGTTGAGCCACAGGGGTCGGCCCAGTACTTC

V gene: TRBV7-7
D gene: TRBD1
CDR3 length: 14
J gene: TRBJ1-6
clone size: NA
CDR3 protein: CASSEGQGASPLHF
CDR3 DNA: TGTGCCAGCAGCGAGGGACAGGGGGCCTCACCCCTCCACTTT

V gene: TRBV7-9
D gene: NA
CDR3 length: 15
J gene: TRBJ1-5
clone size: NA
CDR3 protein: CASSNNRTSNQPQHF
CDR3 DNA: TGTGCCAGCAGCAATAATAGAACTAGCAATCAGCCCCAGCATTTT

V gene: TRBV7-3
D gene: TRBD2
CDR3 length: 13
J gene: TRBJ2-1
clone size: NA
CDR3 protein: CASSRAGGNEQFF
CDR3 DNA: TGTGCCAGCAGCCGGGCGGGGGGCAATGAGCAGTTCTTC

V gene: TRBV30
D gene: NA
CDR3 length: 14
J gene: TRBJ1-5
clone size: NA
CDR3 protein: CAWSVTGGNQPQHF
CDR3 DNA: TGTGCCTGGAGTGTAACCGGGGGCAATCAGCCCCAGCATTTT

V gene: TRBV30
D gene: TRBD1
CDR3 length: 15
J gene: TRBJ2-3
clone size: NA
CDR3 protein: CAWTGTGTHTDTQYF
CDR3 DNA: TGTGCCTGGACAGGGACAGGGACTCACACAGATACGCAGTATTTT

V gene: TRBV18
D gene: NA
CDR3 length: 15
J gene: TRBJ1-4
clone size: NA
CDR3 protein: CASSPSELRSEKLFF
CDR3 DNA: TGTGCCAGCTCACCATCGGAACTGAGGTCAGAAAAACTGTTTTTT

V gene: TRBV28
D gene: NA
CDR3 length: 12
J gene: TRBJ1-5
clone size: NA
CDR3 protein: CASSFSLGPQHF
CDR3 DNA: TGTGCCAGCAGTTTCTCCCTAGGGCCCCAGCATTTT

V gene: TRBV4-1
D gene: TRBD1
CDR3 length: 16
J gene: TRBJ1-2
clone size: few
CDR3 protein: CASSHRQGDPGYGYTF
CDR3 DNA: TGCGCCAGCAGCCACAGACAGGGAGACCCAGGCTATGGCTACACCTTC

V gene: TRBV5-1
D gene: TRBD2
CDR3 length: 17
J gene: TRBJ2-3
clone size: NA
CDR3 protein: CASSPFPTSGATDTQYF
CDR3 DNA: TGCGCCAGCAGCCCGTTCCCGACTAGCGGGGCCACAGATACGCAGTATTTT

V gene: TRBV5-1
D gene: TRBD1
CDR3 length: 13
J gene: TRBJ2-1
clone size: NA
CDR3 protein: CASSWRQGHEQFF
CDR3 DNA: TGCGCCAGCAGCTGGAGACAGGGGCATGAGCAGTTCTTC